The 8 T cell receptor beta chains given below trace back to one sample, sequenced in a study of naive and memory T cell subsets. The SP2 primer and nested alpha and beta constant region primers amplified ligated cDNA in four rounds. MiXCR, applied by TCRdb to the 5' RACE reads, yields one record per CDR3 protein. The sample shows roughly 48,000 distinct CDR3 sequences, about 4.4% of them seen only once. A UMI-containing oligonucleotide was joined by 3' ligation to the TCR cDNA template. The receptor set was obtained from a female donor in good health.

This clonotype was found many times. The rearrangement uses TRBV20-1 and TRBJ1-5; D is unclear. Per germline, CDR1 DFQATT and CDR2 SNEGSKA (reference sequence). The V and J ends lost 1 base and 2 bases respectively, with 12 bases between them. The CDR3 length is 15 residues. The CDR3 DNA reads TGCAGTGCTAGAGCCCAAGGAACAGGCAATCAGCCCCAGCATTTT. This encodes CSARAQGTGNQPQHF.

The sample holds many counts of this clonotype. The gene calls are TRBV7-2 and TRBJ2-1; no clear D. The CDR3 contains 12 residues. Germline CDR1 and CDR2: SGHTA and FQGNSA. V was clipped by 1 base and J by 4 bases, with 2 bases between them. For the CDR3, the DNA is TGTGCCAGCAGCTTAGTTTACAATGAGCAGTTCTTC. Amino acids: CASSLVYNEQFF.

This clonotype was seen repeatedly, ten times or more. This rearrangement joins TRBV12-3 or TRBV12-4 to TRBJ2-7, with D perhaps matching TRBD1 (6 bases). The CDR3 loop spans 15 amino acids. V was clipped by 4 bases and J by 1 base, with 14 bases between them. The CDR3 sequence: CASSYRQELSYEQYF. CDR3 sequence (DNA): TGTGCCAGCAGTTATAGACAGGAATTATCCTACGAGCAGTACTTC.

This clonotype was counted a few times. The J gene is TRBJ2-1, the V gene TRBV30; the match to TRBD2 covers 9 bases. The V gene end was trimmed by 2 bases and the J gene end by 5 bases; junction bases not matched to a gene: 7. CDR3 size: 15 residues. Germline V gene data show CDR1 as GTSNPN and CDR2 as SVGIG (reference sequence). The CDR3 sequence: CAWSNTSGYNNEQFF. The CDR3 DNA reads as TGTGCCTGGAGTAATACTAGCGGGTACAACAATGAGCAGTTCTTC.

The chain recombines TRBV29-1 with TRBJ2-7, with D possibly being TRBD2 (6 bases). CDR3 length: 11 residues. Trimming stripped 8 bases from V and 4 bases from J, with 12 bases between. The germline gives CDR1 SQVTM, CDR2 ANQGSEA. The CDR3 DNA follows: TGCAGCCTTGTCGGAGGGTACGAGCAGTACTTC. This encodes CSLVGGYEQYF.

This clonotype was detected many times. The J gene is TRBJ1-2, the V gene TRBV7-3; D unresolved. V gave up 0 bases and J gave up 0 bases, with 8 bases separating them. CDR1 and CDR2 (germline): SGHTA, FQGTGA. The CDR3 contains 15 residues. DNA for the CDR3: TGTGCCAGCAGCTTAACAGGGCCGCCTAACTATGGCTACACCTTC. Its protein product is CASSLTGPPNYGYTF.

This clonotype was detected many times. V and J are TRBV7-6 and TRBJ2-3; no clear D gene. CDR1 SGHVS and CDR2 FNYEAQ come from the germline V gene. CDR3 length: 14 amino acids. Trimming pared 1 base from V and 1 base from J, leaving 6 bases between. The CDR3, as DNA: TGTGCCAGCAGCTTAGTGCTTCGCACAGATACGCAGTATTTT. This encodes CASSLVLRTDTQYF.

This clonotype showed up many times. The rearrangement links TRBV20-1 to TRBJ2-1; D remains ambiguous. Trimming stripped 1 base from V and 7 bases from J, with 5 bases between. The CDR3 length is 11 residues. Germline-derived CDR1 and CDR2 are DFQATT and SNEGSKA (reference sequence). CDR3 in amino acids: CSARGWNEQFF. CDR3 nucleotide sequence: TGCAGTGCTAGAGGGTGGAATGAGCAGTTCTTC.